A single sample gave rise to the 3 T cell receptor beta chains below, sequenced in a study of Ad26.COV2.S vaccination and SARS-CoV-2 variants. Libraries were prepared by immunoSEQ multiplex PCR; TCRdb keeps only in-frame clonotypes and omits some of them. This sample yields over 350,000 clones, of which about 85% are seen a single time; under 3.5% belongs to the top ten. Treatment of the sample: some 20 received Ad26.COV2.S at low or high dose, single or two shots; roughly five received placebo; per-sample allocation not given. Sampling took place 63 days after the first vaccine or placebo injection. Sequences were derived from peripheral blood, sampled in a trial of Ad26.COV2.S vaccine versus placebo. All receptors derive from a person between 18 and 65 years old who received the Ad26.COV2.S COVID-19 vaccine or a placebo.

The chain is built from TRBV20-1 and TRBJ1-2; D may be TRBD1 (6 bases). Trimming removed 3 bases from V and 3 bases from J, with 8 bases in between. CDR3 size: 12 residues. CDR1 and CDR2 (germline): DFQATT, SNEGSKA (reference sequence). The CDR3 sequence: CSASQGYYGYTF. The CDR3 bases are TGCAGTGCTAGTCAGGGGTACTATGGCTACACCTTC.

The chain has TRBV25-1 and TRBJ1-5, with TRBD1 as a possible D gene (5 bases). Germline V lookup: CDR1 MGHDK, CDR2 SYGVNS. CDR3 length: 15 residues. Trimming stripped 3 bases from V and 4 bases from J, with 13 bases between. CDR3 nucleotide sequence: TGTGCCAGCAGTGATAGTGGGGGTTGGAATCAGCCCCAGCATTTT. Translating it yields CASSDSGGWNQPQHF.

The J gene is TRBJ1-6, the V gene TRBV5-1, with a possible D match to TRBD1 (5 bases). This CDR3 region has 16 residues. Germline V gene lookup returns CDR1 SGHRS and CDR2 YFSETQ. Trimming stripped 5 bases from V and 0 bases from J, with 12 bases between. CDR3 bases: TGCGCCAGCAGACCGAGGGACCTCTCCTATAATTCACCCCTCCACTTT. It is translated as CASRPRDLSYNSPLHF.